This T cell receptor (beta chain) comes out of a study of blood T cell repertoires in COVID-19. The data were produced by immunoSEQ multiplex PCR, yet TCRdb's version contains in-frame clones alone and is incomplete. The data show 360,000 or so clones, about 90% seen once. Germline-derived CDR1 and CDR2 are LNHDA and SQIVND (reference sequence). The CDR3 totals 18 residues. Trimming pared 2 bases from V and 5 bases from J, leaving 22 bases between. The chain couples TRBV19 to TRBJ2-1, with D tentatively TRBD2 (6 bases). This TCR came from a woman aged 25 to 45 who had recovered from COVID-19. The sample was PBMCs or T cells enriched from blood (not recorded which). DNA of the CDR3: TGTGCCAGTAGTATACCCCGAGCCCGGGCGGGACCCGACAATGAGCAGTTCTTC. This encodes CASSIPRARAGPDNEQFF.